This T cell receptor (beta chain) was sequenced in a study of blood T cell repertoires in COVID-19. Background on the study: Acute and convalescent COVID-19 specimens originated in the United States, Italy and Spain. The analysed material was cDNA or gDNA that came from T cells, B-cell-depleted T cells, or PBMCs.

This clone has only one observation. Deletions cut 4 bases from V and 0 bases from J, with 13 bases between. This CDR3 contains 17 residues. The V gene's germline CDR1 is MNHNS and CDR2 SASEGT. In the study's own analysis: Amplification of reference gene primers was used by the study to estimate nucleated cell counts. Repertoires were generated with immunoSEQ multiplex PCR, while TCRdb's copy carries only in-frame clones and drops some. The V and J calls and clone size were taken over from that table, and D and trimming were inferred from the DNA. Seen here are approximately 400,000 clones, 81% observed once, and the top ten hold around 1%.

The V call is TRBV6-1, the J call TRBJ1-6, with a possible D match to TRBD1 (6 bases). The sequencing sample was made of peripheral blood. This receptor was taken from a human donor with acute or convalescent COVID-19. The donor label of this sample is uncertain. Here the CDR3 DNA reads TGTGCCAGCAGTGGTCCCCCGGGACACTCCTATAATTCACCCCTCCACTTT. Translated: CASSGPPGHSYNSPLHF.